These T cell receptor beta chains were read from a single sample in a study of PD-L1 blockade in urothelial cancer. Clones were sequenced by immunoSEQ multiplex PCR, and TCRdb holds only the in-frame ones, with some missing. The top ten clones hold 1.6% of a sample with approximately 63,000 clones, roughly 77% of them seen once. Sequencing was performed on PBMCs, taken around atezolizumab (anti-PD-L1) treatment. These TCRs come from an older man with urothelial cancer. Each CDR3 is given with its conserved first and last residue. D genes are given only for firm matches. Rows may omit the clone size; those that give it use once, few, many or a size class.

TRBV7-9	TRBD2	TRBJ2-2	NA	TGTGCCAGCAGGAAGCGGGAGAGGGACACCGGGGAGCTGTTTTTT	CASRKRERDTGELFF
TRBV2	NA	TRBJ2-3	NA	TGTGCCAGCAGCCCCGCCCGGAGCAGGGGCACAGATACGCAGTATTTT	CASSPARSRGTDTQYF
TRBV11-2	TRBD1	TRBJ2-5	NA	TGTGCCAGCAGCTTTCGGGGCCAAAGGGACAGGTTATCACGAGAGACCCAGTACTTC	CASSFRGQRDRLSRETQYF
TRBV19	TRBD1	TRBJ1-3	NA	TGTGCCAGTAGTCCTCAGGACAGGGGGCGCGGAAACACCATATATTTT	CASSPQDRGRGNTIYF
TRBV28	TRBD2	TRBJ2-7	once	TGTGCCAGCAGTGGGTCTAGCGGGAGAAGGTACGAGCAGTACTTC	CASSGSSGRRYEQYF
TRBV27	TRBD1	TRBJ2-7	few	TGTGCCAGCAGTCCGACCGGGACAGAAATGTCCTACGAGCAGTACTTC	CASSPTGTEMSYEQYF
TRBV7-7	NA	TRBJ1-3	NA	TGTGCTAGCAGCTTAAATCAGGACTCTGGAAACACCATATATTTT	CASSLNQDSGNTIYF
TRBV5-6	TRBD2	TRBJ2-5	NA	TGTGCCAGCAGCCGGGGGACTAGCGGGAGAAGGTTAGGAGAGACCCAGTACTTC	CASSRGTSGRRLGETQYF
TRBV29-1	TRBD1	TRBJ1-4	NA	TGCAGCGTCCTGTCCCGGGACAGGGTAGGTGATGAAAAACTGTTTTTT	CSVLSRDRVGDEKLFF
TRBV7-3	TRBD2	TRBJ2-2	NA	TGTGCCAGCAGCTTAGGGACTAGCCCCGGGGAGCTGTTTTTT	CASSLGTSPGELFF
TRBV7-9	TRBD1	TRBJ1-3	NA	TGTGCCAGCAGCCGACGGACAGGGGCTGAAGGAAACACCATATATTTT	CASSRRTGAEGNTIYF
TRBV5-1	TRBD1	TRBJ2-1	NA	TGCGCCAGCAGCTTGACAGGGGCCTCCTACAATGAGCAGTTCTTC	CASSLTGASYNEQFF
TRBV28	NA	TRBJ1-2	NA	TGTGCCAGCAGCAGGCATCCCAGTCAGGGTGACTATGGCTACACCTTC	CASSRHPSQGDYGYTF
TRBV19	TRBD1	TRBJ1-2	NA	TGTGCCAGTAGTAAAGAGACAGGGGGCGTGCGCGGCTACACCTTC	CASSKETGGVRGYTF
TRBV7-9	NA	TRBJ1-1	NA	TGTGCCAGCAGCCCCTCTGAGACACGAGCTTTCTTT	CASSPSETRAFF
TRBV19	TRBD1	TRBJ1-3	NA	TGTGCCAGTAGTCACAGGGGTGGAAACACCATATATTTT	CASSHRGGNTIYF
TRBV27	TRBD1	TRBJ2-4	NA	TGTGCCAGCAGTTCAGGGGGTGCCGAAAACATTCAGTACTTC	CASSSGGAENIQYF
TRBV7-6	TRBD1	TRBJ2-7	NA	TGTGCCAGCAGCCAGGACAGGGGCTCCGAGCAGTACTTC	CASSQDRGSEQYF
TRBV15	TRBD2	TRBJ2-3	NA	TGTGCCACCAGCAAATTCGGCGCGGGAGGCAGAGGAGATACGCAGTATTTT	CATSKFGAGGRGDTQYF
TRBV4-3	NA	TRBJ1-2	NA	TGCGCCAGCAGCCAAGCTAGATCTTTTGGCTACACCTTC	CASSQARSFGYTF
TRBV9	TRBD1	TRBJ1-1	NA	TGTGCCAGCAGCGGAGGGACAGCGAACACTGAAGCTTTCTTT	CASSGGTANTEAFF
TRBV6-5	TRBD1	TRBJ2-1	NA	TGTGCCAGCAGTGAGGGGGCGAATGAGCAGTTCTTC	CASSEGANEQFF
TRBV5-4	NA	TRBJ2-7	NA	TGTGCCAGCAGCTTGATTTCAGCCTACGAGCAGTACTTC	CASSLISAYEQYF
TRBV5-5	TRBD1	TRBJ2-7	NA	TGTGCCAGCAGCCGAGGGGGACAGGGGGTTTACGAGCAGTACTTC	CASSRGGQGVYEQYF
TRBV5-4	NA	TRBJ2-5	NA	TGTGCCAGCAGCTTGTTAGGCCCAGGGAAACAAGAGACCCAGTACTTC	CASSLLGPGKQETQYF
TRBV18	TRBD1	TRBJ1-1	NA	TGTGCCAGCTCACCCGGGACAGGGCCCACTGAAGCTTTCTTT	CASSPGTGPTEAFF
TRBV7-9	TRBD1	TRBJ1-1	few	TGTGCCAGCAGCTTCGACAGGGGCTTCTATGCTGAAGCTTTCTTT	CASSFDRGFYAEAFF
TRBV5-1	NA	TRBJ1-1	NA	TGCGCCAGCAGCTTGGCCAACGGACTTAACACTGAAGCTTTCTTT	CASSLANGLNTEAFF
TRBV27	TRBD1	TRBJ1-5	NA	TGTGCCAGCAGTTCCCACACAGGGGAAGGCAATCAGCCCCAGCATTTT	CASSSHTGEGNQPQHF
TRBV7-9	NA	TRBJ1-2	NA	TGTGCCAGCAGCCTAGGAGGGCCGGCCTATGGCTACACCTTC	CASSLGGPAYGYTF
TRBV2	TRBD2	TRBJ2-1	NA	TGTGCCAGCAGTCAAACTAGCGAGAGGAGCTCCTACAATGAGCAGTTCTTC	CASSQTSERSSYNEQFF
TRBV10-2	NA	TRBJ2-3	NA	TGCGCCAGCAGTCTAGTGCTTCGCACAGATACGCAGTATTTT	CASSLVLRTDTQYF
TRBV5-6	NA	TRBJ2-7	NA	TGTGCCAGCAGCCGCTTGGGGGGAGGAATACTCTACGAGCAGTACTTC	CASSRLGGGILYEQYF
TRBV9	TRBD2	TRBJ2-1	NA	TGTGCCAGCAGCGTAGCACTAGCGGGAGTCAATGAGCAGTTCTTC	CASSVALAGVNEQFF
TRBV28	TRBD1	TRBJ1-5	NA	TGTGCCAGCAGGGGGGGACAGGGAAGTCAGCCCCAGCATTTT	CASRGGQGSQPQHF
TRBV10-3	NA	TRBJ2-1	NA	TGTGCCATCAGCCTGACACTAGATTCCTACAATGAGCAGTTCTTC	CAISLTLDSYNEQFF
TRBV28	NA	TRBJ1-1	NA	TGTGCCAGCAGTTCCCCGGGAGGGGAAGTCGGAGCTTTCTTT	CASSSPGGEVGAFF
TRBV5-6	NA	TRBJ1-1	NA	TGTGCCAGCAGCCCCGGGAGCGCTGAAGCTTTCTTT	CASSPGSAEAFF
TRBV7-2	NA	TRBJ2-5	NA	TGTGCCAGCAGCTTAAGCGGCAGTACCAAAGAGACCCAGTACTTC	CASSLSGSTKETQYF
TRBV5-4	TRBD1	TRBJ1-3	NA	TGTGCCAGCAGCGCGACAGGGGGCGAGGACACCATATATTTT	CASSATGGEDTIYF
TRBV19	NA	TRBJ2-5	NA	TGTGCCAGCCGCCGGGGAGAGACCCAGTACTTC	CASRRGETQYF
TRBV7-8	TRBD1	TRBJ1-5	NA	TGTGCCAGCAGCCCTGGACAGGCGGTTGGCAATCAGCCCCAGCATTTT	CASSPGQAVGNQPQHF
TRBV7-9	NA	TRBJ2-7	NA	TGTGCCAGCAGCTTACGGGACTCAAACTCCTACGAGCAGTACTTC	CASSLRDSNSYEQYF
TRBV19	NA	TRBJ2-1	few	TGTGCCAGTAGTATGTCGCGGGCAAGTGAGCAGTTCTTC	CASSMSRASEQFF
TRBV28	NA	TRBJ2-1	NA	TGTGCCAGCAGTTTACGGAAAGGGGTTGAGCAGTTCTTC	CASSLRKGVEQFF
TRBV9	NA	TRBJ2-1	NA	TGTGCCAGCAGCGTAGATCCCAGAAGCAATGAGCAGTTCTTC	CASSVDPRSNEQFF
TRBV29-1	NA	TRBJ2-1	medium-sized	TGCAGCGTCGGTGGACACTACAATGAGCAGTTCTTC	CSVGGHYNEQFF
TRBV5-8	TRBD1	TRBJ2-5	once	TGTGCCAGCAGCTTCCGGGACAGTCAAGAGACCCAGTACTTC	CASSFRDSQETQYF
TRBV7-9	TRBD1	TRBJ1-1	NA	TGTGCCAGCAGCCAGGGGGGTAGCACTGAAGCTTTCTTT	CASSQGGSTEAFF
TRBV7-2	TRBD1	TRBJ1-5	NA	TGTGCCAGCAGCCCGGACAGGGGGCGATGGCCCCAGCATTTT	CASSPDRGRWPQHF